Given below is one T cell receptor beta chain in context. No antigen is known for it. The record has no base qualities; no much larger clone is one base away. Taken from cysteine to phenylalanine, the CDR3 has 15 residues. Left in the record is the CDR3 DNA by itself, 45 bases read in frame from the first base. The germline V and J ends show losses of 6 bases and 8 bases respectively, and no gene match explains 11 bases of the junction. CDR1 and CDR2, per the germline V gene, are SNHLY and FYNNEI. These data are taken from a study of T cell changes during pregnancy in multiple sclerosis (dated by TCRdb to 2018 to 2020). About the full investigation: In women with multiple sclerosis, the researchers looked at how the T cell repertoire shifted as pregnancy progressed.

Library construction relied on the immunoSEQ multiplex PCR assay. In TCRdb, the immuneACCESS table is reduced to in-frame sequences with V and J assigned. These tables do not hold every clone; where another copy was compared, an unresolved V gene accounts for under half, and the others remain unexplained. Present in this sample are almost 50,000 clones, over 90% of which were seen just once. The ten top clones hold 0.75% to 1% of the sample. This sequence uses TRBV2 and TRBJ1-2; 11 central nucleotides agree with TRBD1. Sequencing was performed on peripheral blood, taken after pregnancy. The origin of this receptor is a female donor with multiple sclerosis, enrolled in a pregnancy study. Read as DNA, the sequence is TGTGCCAGCAGCGCTGGACAGGGGGCGATAGAAGGCTACACCTTC. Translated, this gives CASSAGQGAIEGYTF.